This entry concerns a single T cell receptor (beta chain). These data come from a study of shared T cell receptors in the human thymus. This CDR3 contains 16 residues. CDR1 and CDR2 (germline): LGHNA, YSLEER. The germline V and J ends were trimmed by 0 bases and 0 bases, with 12 bases remaining between them. TCRdb's copy holds only in-frame clones and misses some; the assay was immunoSEQ multiplex PCR. The sample includes just under 550,000 clones, approximately 80% of them seen just once. The sample was also reused in another study, on human thymus T cells.

The sample was thymocytes. The receptor was isolated from a boy less than two years old with a congenital heart defect. The chain couples TRBV4-3 to TRBJ2-7, with D tentatively TRBD2 (6 bases). CDR3 nucleotides: TGCGCCAGCAGCCAAGACCCTAGCGATAGCTCCTACGAGCAGTACTTC. This gives the protein CASSQDPSDSSYEQYF.